This TCR beta chain appears in the sequencing data of a study of response to subunit inactivated influenza vaccine. TCRdb used MiXCR to reprocess the RT-PCR reads, holding one entry per CDR3 protein. The sample holds about 570,000 distinct CDR3 sequences, about 12% seen once. This clonotype was recorded a few times. Its antigen is still unknown. Germline CDR1 SGHVS, CDR2 FQNEAQ. Trimming cost V 1 base and J 2 bases; bases outside gene matches: 10. The CDR3 runs 18 residues. Study findings and constraints: Authors suggested each seasonal influenza vaccination recruits few new T cells.

V gene TRBV7-8 combines with J gene TRBJ2-7; TRBD2 matches at 11 bases. This receptor was taken from a man aged 50-60 years who received an inactivated influenza vaccine. Sequences were derived from PBMCs from blood, sampled on the day of vaccination. Here the CDR3 DNA reads TGTGCCAGCAGCTTAGGCCTAGCGGGAGGAAAGATAACCTACGAGCAGTACTTC. Translation gives CASSLGLAGGKITYEQYF.